This T cell receptor beta chain was documented in a study of CD8+CD57+ T cells in acquired aplastic anemia. As for the study in general: Recorded DNA amounts for sorted CD4+ and CD8+ cells had an average of approximately 3.2 ug. For CD4+ cells, healthy donors had an average of approximately 10 million reads. Findings of the study overall: Twenty-nine sequences, all CD8+ CDR3, were shared between patients and controls.

TCR beta VDJ and CDR3 were profiled, and genomic DNA was the template. A single record per CDR3 protein comes from TCRdb applying MiXCR to the reads. Among some 150,000 distinct CDR3 sequences listed, around 41% were seen once. The sample holds many counts of this clonotype. Its target is not known. Germline assignment: CDR1 MNHNS and CDR2 SASEGT. The CDR3 extends over 15 amino acids. Trimming took off 6 bases at V and 0 bases at J, with 11 bases between the two ends. The sequencing input was sorted CD4+, CD8+, or CD8+CD57+ T cells (not recorded which) from PBMCs. The chain has TRBV6-1 and TRBJ1-4; no clear D. The receptor comes from a human donor in good health, serving as a control. This CDR3 is CASRKNRSTNEKLFF. The CDR3 DNA is TGTGCCAGCAGAAAAAATCGGTCAACTAATGAAAAACTGTTTTTT.